This T cell receptor (delta chain) was sequenced in a study of gamma-delta chains in newborns, infants, children. For the study at large: Microbial exposure reportedly drives polyclonal innate γδ T cell expansion after birth.

A remark on this clone: Other nucleotide sequences in the sample specify the same CDR3.

The ends lost 3 bases at V and 3 bases at J; junction bases unmatched: 31. Germline V gene sequence: CDR1 TSWWSYY, CDR2 QGS. The CDR3 length is 23 residues. TCRdb reprocessed the reads through CATT. This table has fewer than 5,000 delta-chain clones, about 38% appearing once. The receptor's source is a child who received the measles vaccine. The chain joins TRDV1 to TRDJ1, with TRDD3 identical over 7 bases. The sample comprised blood. CDR3 sequence reads: CALGELYHRSTGAQPPGADKLIF. The DNA for the CDR3 is TGTGCTCTTGGGGAGCTTTATCACCGGAGTACTGGGGCCCAACCTCCGGGCGCCGATAAACTCATCTTT.